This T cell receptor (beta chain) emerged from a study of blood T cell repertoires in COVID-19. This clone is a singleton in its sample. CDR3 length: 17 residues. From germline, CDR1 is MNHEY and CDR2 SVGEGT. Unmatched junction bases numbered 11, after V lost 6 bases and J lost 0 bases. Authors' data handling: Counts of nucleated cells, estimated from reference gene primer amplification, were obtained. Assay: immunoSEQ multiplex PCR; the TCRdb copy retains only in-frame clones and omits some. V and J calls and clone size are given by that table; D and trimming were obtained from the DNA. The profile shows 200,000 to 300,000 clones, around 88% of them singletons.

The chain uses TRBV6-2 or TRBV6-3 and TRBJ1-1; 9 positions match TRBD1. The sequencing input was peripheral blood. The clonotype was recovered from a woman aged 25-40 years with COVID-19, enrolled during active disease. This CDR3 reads CASSQYRGHTMNTEAFF. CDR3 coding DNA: TGTGCCAGCAGCCAATACAGGGGGCATACAATGAACACTGAAGCTTTCTTT.